These 4 T cell receptor beta chains originate from one sample sequenced in a study of beta chain features in type 1 diabetes. Of the isolated RNA, all was reverse transcribed, and so the sequenced material was expressed TCRB transcripts. Sequencing used immunoSEQ multiplex PCR; TCRdb keeps in-frame clones, though not all of them. The repertoire has a few hundred thousand clones, roughly 12% of them found once; the top ten carry less than 0.02%. The sequenced sample was naive CD4+ T cells from blood. The source of these receptors is a man between 18 and 35 years old in good health.

This clone was found a few times. The J gene is TRBJ2-5, the V gene TRBV7-2, with D tentatively TRBD1 (6 bases). CDR1 is SGHTA, CDR2 FQGNSA, per germline. CDR3 size: 14 residues. The V gene lost 5 bases and the J gene lost 3 bases, with 13 bases spanning the gap. Written as DNA, the CDR3 is TGTGCCAGCAGCCTCGGGACAACCAAAGAGACCCAGTACTTC. Amino acid sequence: CASSLGTTKETQYF.

The V and J genes are TRBV6-5 and TRBJ2-1; TRBD2 is a possible D gene (6 bases). V lost 0 bases to trimming and J lost 4 bases, with 13 bases between them. The germline V gene encodes CDR1 MNHEY and CDR2 SVGAGI. This CDR3 is built from 16 residues. CDR3 sequence: CASSYSRIAAYNEQFF. CDR3 nucleotides: TGTGCCAGCAGTTACTCCCGGATAGCGGCATACAATGAGCAGTTCTTC.

This clone was detected only a few times. The chain employs TRBV29-1 and TRBJ2-1, with D maybe TRBD2 (6 bases). There are 13 residues in the CDR3. Looked up from germline, CDR1 is SQVTM and CDR2 is ANQGSEA. V was shortened by 7 bases and J by 2 bases, with 12 bases between the two germline ends. The CDR3 here is CSAGGRAYNEQFF. As DNA, the CDR3 is TGCAGCGCCGGGGGAAGGGCCTACAATGAGCAGTTCTTC.

In its sample, this clone was seen a few times. The V and J genes are TRBV28 and TRBJ2-2, with TRBD1 identical over 7 bases. This CDR3 has 15 residues. After removal of 6 bases from V and 2 bases from J, the junction contained 6 bases not matched to a gene. Germline V gives CDR1 MDHEN, CDR2 SYDVKM. Written as DNA, the CDR3 is TGTGCCAGCAGAGATCGGACAGGAAACACCGGGGAGCTGTTTTTT. Translating gives CASRDRTGNTGELFF.